This T cell receptor (beta chain) was captured by sequencing in a study of immune evolution from preneoplasia to lung adenocarcinoma. General study results and limits: T cell clonality was higher in KRAS-mutant than EGFR-mutant or wild-type nodules. Later-stage lesions seemingly showed higher T cell density and diversity than normal lung.

Germline assignment: CDR1 SGHTS and CDR2 YDEGEE. The CDR3 extends over 15 amino acids. Of note for this clone: No antigen is known for it. At one end, the junction sequence differs from germline, possibly due to a read error.

Only in-frame clones appear in the TCRdb table, and some are missing; sequencing was by immunoSEQ multiplex PCR. This sample has more than 8,500 clones, with nearly 90% found just once. Sequenced: FFPE invasive lung adenocarcinoma tissue. The chain carries TRBV5-8 and TRBJ2-5; TRBD2 matches 8 bases. This clonotype was obtained from a person aged 70 to 85 with invasive lung adenocarcinoma. CDR3 nucleotides: TGTGCCAGCAGTCATCCAGCGGGGGCGTCGGAAACCCAATACTTC. It is translated as CASSHPAGASETQYF.